One T cell receptor (beta chain) is described in this entry. Its specificity is not known. The data stem from a study of early T cells in non-severe SARS-CoV-2 infection. The wider study: Investigators sequenced bulk RNA drawn from unsorted whole blood, and chains remained unpaired.

In germline, CDR1 is GTSNPN, CDR2 SVGIG (reference sequence). The V end lost 0 bases, the J end lost 5 bases, and 9 bases lay between the germline ends. The CDR3 has 13 amino acids. Unique molecular identifiers were attached to individual cDNA molecules. TCRdb fed the 5' RACE reads into MiXCR, producing one record per CDR3 protein. In the table there are tens of thousands of distinct CDR3 sequences, around 15% of which are singletons. General observations from the study: VDJdb matching favored anti-spike CD8 responses, missing private and CD4 specificities.

J is TRBJ2-3 and V is TRBV30; tentatively, D is TRBD2 (7 bases). The specimen was whole blood. The sequence was obtained from an adult who was a healthcare worker with PCR-confirmed SARS-CoV-2 infection or an uninfected control (not recorded which). The CDR3 loop is CAWSVGGGDTQYF. The DNA for the CDR3 is TGTGCCTGGAGTGTAGGGGGGGGAGATACGCAGTATTTT.